These T cell receptor beta chains were read from a single sample in a study of early T cells in non-severe SARS-CoV-2 infection. Using its own MiXCR run on the 5' RACE reads, TCRdb lists one record per CDR3 protein. The sample records approximately 110,000 distinct CDR3 sequences, under 15% being singletons. The sample comprised whole blood. The origin of the receptors is an adult who was a healthcare worker with PCR-confirmed SARS-CoV-2 infection or an uninfected control (not recorded which). Each CDR3 is given with its conserved first and last residue. Each record gives: V gene, D gene, clone size, J gene, CDR3 DNA, CDR3 protein. A D gene is named only where the DNA matches it firmly. A row's size may be missing; if present it is once, few, many or a size class.

TRBV7-9	.	few	TRBJ2-6	TGTGCCAGCGGAGTGACAGTCACTGGGGCCAACGTCCTGACTTTC	CASGVTVTGANVLTF
TRBV5-1	TRBD1	.	TRBJ1-6	TGCGCCAGCAGCTTGGCCGACAGGGACGGTTCACCCCTCCACTTT	CASSLADRDGSPLHF
TRBV12-3/TRBV12-4	.	.	TRBJ2-3	TGTGCCAGCAGTTTCGCAGGAGGGGGGGAAGATACGCAGTATTTT	CASSFAGGGEDTQYF
TRBV18	.	few	TRBJ1-1	TGTGCCAGCTCACCTGGGGGAGTTCAGAACACTGAAGCTTTCTTT	CASSPGGVQNTEAFF
TRBV5-1	.	few	TRBJ2-7	TGCGCCAGCAGCTTGGTGGGGGCAGGGTCCTACGAGCAGTACTTC	CASSLVGAGSYEQYF
TRBV3-1	.	few	TRBJ2-5	TGTGCCAGCAGCCAAGTTACCGGCGTTGAACGAGGTTCCGAGACCCAGTACTTC	CASSQVTGVERGSETQYF
TRBV18	.	.	TRBJ2-5	TGTGCCAGCTCCCCCCTTGCCGGGCGAAATCAAGAGACCCAGTACTTC	CASSPLAGRNQETQYF
TRBV20-1	.	many	TRBJ2-6	TGCAGTGCTAGATCCGGGTCTGGGGCCAACGTCCTGACTTTC	CSARSGSGANVLTF
TRBV6-5	.	.	TRBJ2-5	TGTGCCAGCAGTTACTCGAGAGGGACTCAAGAGACCCAGTACTTC	CASSYSRGTQETQYF
TRBV7-3	.	few	TRBJ2-7	TGTGCCAGCAGCTTATGGTTACAGAGCTCCTACGAGCAGTACTTC	CASSLWLQSSYEQYF
TRBV7-8	.	.	TRBJ1-2	TGTGCCAGCAGCTATCGGACGACTCGCTATGGCTACACCTTC	CASSYRTTRYGYTF
TRBV27	.	many	TRBJ1-2	TGTGCCAGCAGTTCGAAGGGGGACTATGGCTACACCTTC	CASSSKGDYGYTF
TRBV30	.	many	TRBJ2-3	TGTGCCTGGAGTGTACGCCCGACTGGCACAGATACGCAGTATTTT	CAWSVRPTGTDTQYF
TRBV12-3/TRBV12-4	.	.	TRBJ2-1	TGTGCCAGCAGTTCCCGACGGGAGCAGTTCTTC	CASSSRREQFF
TRBV3-1	.	.	TRBJ2-7	TGTGCCAGCAGCCAAGCAGGATACGAGCAGTACTTC	CASSQAGYEQYF
TRBV7-9	.	.	TRBJ2-3	TGTGCCAGCAGCTCCACAGGGTCAGATACGCAGTATTTT	CASSSTGSDTQYF
TRBV20-1	TRBD1	many	TRBJ1-6	TGCAGTGCCCCACAAGGTGGACAGGGGTACCGTGGGTATAATTCACCCCTCCACTTT	CSAPQGGQGYRGYNSPLHF
TRBV3-1	.	.	TRBJ2-2	TGTGCCAGCAGCCAAGGCCGAAACTGGGATTGGACCGGGGAGCTGTTTTTT	CASSQGRNWDWTGELFF
TRBV18	TRBD2	few	TRBJ2-1	TGTGCCAGCTCACCCCTAGCGGGGGCAGGTAATGAGCAGTTCTTC	CASSPLAGAGNEQFF
TRBV19	.	.	TRBJ2-3	TGTGCCAGTAGAGAGGGCTTGGTAGATACGCAGTATTTT	CASREGLVDTQYF
TRBV18	.	.	TRBJ2-1	TGTGCCAGCTCACCAGACGCCACCGGGACGTCACTAAATGAGCAGTTCTTC	CASSPDATGTSLNEQFF
TRBV20-1	TRBD1	few	TRBJ2-7	TGCAGTGCCCAGACAGGGGGTTCCTACGAGCAGTACTTC	CSAQTGGSYEQYF
TRBV5-1	.	few	TRBJ2-5	TGCGCCAGCAGCTTGGACTCCAACCAAGAGACCCAGTACTTC	CASSLDSNQETQYF
TRBV10-3	.	.	TRBJ2-6	TGTGCCATCAGTGAGGGAGGGGCTGGGGCCAACGTCCTGACTTTC	CAISEGGAGANVLTF
TRBV19	.	.	TRBJ1-5	TGTGCCAGTAGTATGGGGCAGCTCAATCAGCCCCAGCATTTT	CASSMGQLNQPQHF
TRBV29-1	TRBD2	.	TRBJ2-5	TGCAGCGTTGAAGATAGCCGGGGGGTTCAAGAGACCCAGTACTTC	CSVEDSRGVQETQYF
TRBV6-6	.	many	TRBJ2-3	TGTGCCAGCAACCTCCCGGGCACAGATACGCAGTATTTT	CASNLPGTDTQYF
TRBV29-1	.	.	TRBJ1-1	TGCAGCACCCATCCGGGGGGGATTGAAGCTTTCTTT	CSTHPGGIEAFF
TRBV3-1	.	.	TRBJ2-5	TGTGCCAGCAGGATACGGGGTTCGGAGACCCAGTACTTC	CASRIRGSETQYF
TRBV10-3	.	few	TRBJ1-1	TGTGCCATCACTATCGCCCGGAACACTGAAGCTTTCTTT	CAITIARNTEAFF